Listed below are T cell receptor beta chains from one sample, sequenced in a study of T cells in Graves' hyperthyroidism and ophthalmopathy. Using its own MiXCR run on the multiplex PCR reads, TCRdb lists one record per CDR3 protein. The table includes about 350,000 distinct CDR3 sequences, around 13% detected once. The sample taken for sequencing was blood. These receptors were obtained from a woman in her 30s with Graves' hyperthyroidism. Both conserved end residues are trimmed from each CDR3.

j_gene: TRBJ2-5
v_gene: TRBV6-1
CDR3aa: ASSRLAGGGMETQY

j_gene: TRBJ2-7
v_gene: TRBV7-2
CDR3aa: ASSSLLAGGYEQY

j_gene: TRBJ1-2
v_gene: TRBV2
CDR3aa: ASSVQGGYGYT

j_gene: TRBJ2-3
v_gene: TRBV14
CDR3aa: ASSQGSVPRRGTDTQY

j_gene: TRBJ1-3
v_gene: TRBV28
CDR3aa: ASRIRVTTGNTIY

j_gene: TRBJ2-2
v_gene: TRBV2
CDR3aa: ASSYTGELF

j_gene: TRBJ2-1
v_gene: TRBV20-1
CDR3aa: SARPAYNEQF

j_gene: TRBJ1-1
v_gene: TRBV4-2
CDR3aa: ASSQDGRRRESF

j_gene: TRBJ1-2
v_gene: TRBV20-1
CDR3aa: SARDQVNYGYT

j_gene: TRBJ2-1
v_gene: TRBV2
CDR3aa: ASSVLGEQF

j_gene: TRBJ2-7
v_gene: TRBV5-1
CDR3aa: ASSWTGDGYEQY

j_gene: TRBJ2-1
v_gene: TRBV12-3/TRBV12-4
CDR3aa: ASSFLELAENYNEQF

j_gene: TRBJ1-2
v_gene: TRBV28
CDR3aa: ASSLSGHYT

j_gene: TRBJ2-1
v_gene: TRBV12-3/TRBV12-4
CDR3aa: AGGPAYNEQF

j_gene: TRBJ2-3
v_gene: TRBV15
CDR3aa: ATSSPLGAGSTDTQY

j_gene: TRBJ2-3
v_gene: TRBV6-1
CDR3aa: ASSEVKGPDTQY

j_gene: TRBJ2-1
v_gene: TRBV11-2
CDR3aa: ASSRWGNEQF

j_gene: TRBJ2-7
v_gene: TRBV20-1
CDR3aa: SAREGGDYEQY

j_gene: TRBJ2-2
v_gene: TRBV19
CDR3aa: ASSPRDTGELF

j_gene: TRBJ2-1
v_gene: TRBV7-2
CDR3aa: ASSARLAGGFNEQF

j_gene: TRBJ1-1
v_gene: TRBV27
CDR3aa: ASKLDGNTEAF

j_gene: TRBJ2-1
v_gene: TRBV7-7
CDR3aa: ASSLGGGVRTYNEQF

j_gene: TRBJ2-7
v_gene: TRBV6-2/TRBV6-3
CDR3aa: ASSVQGTNSGSPYEQY

j_gene: TRBJ2-2
v_gene: TRBV19
CDR3aa: ASSSFGELF

j_gene: TRBJ2-7
v_gene: TRBV4-1
CDR3aa: ASSQVLGTYEQY

j_gene: TRBJ2-1
v_gene: TRBV15
CDR3aa: ATSALSGRTYNEQF